This T cell receptor (beta chain) was observed in a study of blood T cell repertoires in COVID-19. In the source study's methods: The assay estimated nucleated cells by amplifying reference gene primers. Data came from immunoSEQ multiplex PCR; TCRdb stores just in-frame clones and leaves some out. That table supplies the V and J calls and clone size; D and trimming were determined from the DNA. The sample yields about 190,000 clones, around 80% seen once. The germline CDR1 and CDR2 sequences are LNHDA and SQIVND (reference sequence). The CDR3 totals 13 residues. J was trimmed by 7 bases and V by 1 base; bases with no gene match: 1. This clone came up a few times.

This receptor was identified in a young man with active or convalescent COVID-19. V usage is TRBV19 and J usage is TRBJ1-2; the match to TRBD1 covers 9 bases. Sequencing was carried out using peripheral blood. CDR3 loop: CASSIGGQGGYTF. The CDR3 coding sequence is TGTGCCAGTAGTATAGGGGGACAGGGTGGCTACACCTTC. Complete variable domain (other parts from reference TRBV19 and TRBJ1-2): DGGITQSPKYLFRKEGQNVTLSCEQNLNHDAMYWYRQDPGQGLRLIYYSQIVNDFQKGDIAEGYSVSREKKESFPLTVTSAQKNPTAFYLCASSIGGQGGYTFGSGTRLTVV.